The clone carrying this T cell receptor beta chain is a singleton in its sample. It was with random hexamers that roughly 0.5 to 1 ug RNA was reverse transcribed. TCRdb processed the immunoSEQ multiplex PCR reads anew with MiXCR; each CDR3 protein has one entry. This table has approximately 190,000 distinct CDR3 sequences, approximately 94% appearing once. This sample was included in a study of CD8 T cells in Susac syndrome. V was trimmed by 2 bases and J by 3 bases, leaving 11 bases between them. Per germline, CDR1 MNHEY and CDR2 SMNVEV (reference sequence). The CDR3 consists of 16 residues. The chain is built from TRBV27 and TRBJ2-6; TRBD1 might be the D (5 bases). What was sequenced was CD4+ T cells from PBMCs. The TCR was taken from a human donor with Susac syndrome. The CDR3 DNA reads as TGTGCCAGCAGTTTAAGGGGTGGTGGTGGGGCCAACGTCCTGACTTTC. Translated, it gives CASSLRGGGGANVLTF.